This passage covers 15 T cell receptor beta chains from one sample sequenced in a study of CD8+CD57+ T cells in acquired aplastic anemia. Sequencing involved patients with CD8+CD57+ cell expansion previously shown by flow cytometry. Researchers used genomic DNA as the template to profile TCR beta VDJ and CDR3. TCRdb fed the reads into MiXCR, producing one record per CDR3 protein. The sample holds tens of thousands of distinct CDR3 sequences, roughly two thirds seen once. The sample taken for sequencing was sorted CD4+, CD8+, or CD8+CD57+ T cells (not recorded which) from PBMCs. The receptors were gathered from a human donor with aplastic anemia.

With respect to this clonotype: A much larger clone differs by one base, so this may be a read error. This chain links TRBV6-1 with TRBJ2-1, with 7 bases fitting TRBD2. The CDR3 spans 16 residues. Germline V gene sequence: CDR1 MNHNS, CDR2 SASEGT. Germline trimming cut 11 bases from V and 5 bases from J; bases unmatched to any gene: 18. The CDR3 spells CACKPSWASGNNEQFF. CDR3 DNA sequence: TGTGCCTGCAAGCCTTCTTGGGCTAGCGGAAACAATGAGCAGTTCTTC.

V gene TRBV7-9 combines with J gene TRBJ1-3; D perhaps matches TRBD1 (6 bases). Trimming took 5 bases from V and 4 from J, leaving 15 bases between them. This CDR3 is built from 15 residues. Germline V gene lookup returns CDR1 SEHNR and CDR2 FQNEAQ (reference sequence). CDR3 protein: CASSASIGGGNTIYF. The CDR3 DNA follows: TGTGCCAGCAGCGCTAGCATCGGGGGCGGAAACACCATATATTTT.

The rearrangement joins TRBV10-1 to TRBJ2-5; TRBD2 matches at 11 bases. The germline V gene encodes CDR1 WNHNN and CDR2 SYGVQD (reference sequence). The CDR3 runs 17 residues. The ends lost 0 bases at V and 3 bases at J; junction bases unmatched: 6. CDR3 loop: CASSESLGLAGKETQYF. CDR3 bases: TGCGCCAGCAGTGAGTCCCTCGGACTAGCGGGTAAAGAGACCCAGTACTTC.

The J gene is TRBJ2-3, the V gene TRBV5-1; D uncertain. Trimming left V 2 bases short and J 2 bases short, with 6 bases between. The V gene's germline CDR1 is SGHRS and CDR2 YFSETQ. This CDR3 has 13 residues. The CDR3 region is CASSFGATDTQYF. DNA for the CDR3: TGCGCCAGCAGCTTTGGCGCCACAGATACGCAGTATTTT.

This chain connects TRBV10-2 to TRBJ2-3; TRBD1 or TRBD2 may be the D gene (5 bases each). The germline gives CDR1 WSHSY, CDR2 SAAADI. The CDR3 runs to 15 residues. Trimming shortened V by 3 bases and J by 9 bases, and 19 bases separated the two germline ends. CDR3 sequence reads: CASSDRDGTGRTQYF. CDR3 nucleotide sequence: TGCGCCAGCAGTGACCGGGACGGAACCGGTCGGACGCAGTATTTT.

V is TRBV7-3 and J is TRBJ2-2, with a possible D match to TRBD2 (6 bases). The CDR3 contains 14 residues. Germline V gene sequence: CDR1 SGHTA, CDR2 FQGTGA. V lost 4 bases and J 6 bases, leaving 12 bases between the germline ends. The CDR3 DNA follows: TGTGCCAGCAGCTATCTGGGGGGATCCGGGGAGCTGTTTTTT. Encoded protein: CASSYLGGSGELFF. Full variable domain (outside the CDR3, taken from reference TRBV7-3 and TRBJ2-2): GAGVSQTPSNKVTEKGKYVELRCDPISGHTALYWYRQSLGQGPEFLIYFQGTGAADDSGLPNDRFFAVRPEGSVSTLKIQRTERGDSAVYLCASSYLGGSGELFFGEGSRLTVL.

The chain has TRBV20-1 and TRBJ2-7; 8 positions match TRBD2. CDR1 and CDR2 (germline): DFQATT, SNEGSKA (reference sequence). V shed 8 bases and J 3 bases; nucleotides not matched to a gene: 12. This CDR3 region has 14 residues. In DNA, the CDR3 is TGCAGTACAGAGTCCAGCGGGAGCGGCTACGAGCAGTACTTC. Its protein is CSTESSGSGYEQYF.

The chain uses TRBV11-1 and TRBJ2-3, with D tentatively TRBD2 (5 bases). The V end lost 1 base, the J end lost 1 base, and 12 bases lay between the germline ends. The CDR3 length is 16 residues. Per the germline V gene, CDR1 is SGHAT and CDR2 is FQDESV (reference sequence). The CDR3 DNA follows: TGTGCCAGCAGCTTAGTCGCCTCGGAGGGCACAGATACGCAGTATTTT. Protein: CASSLVASEGTDTQYF.

The chain carries TRBV2 and TRBJ2-5; weak D call: TRBD1 (6 bases). V was clipped by 8 bases and J by 4 bases, with 17 bases between them. The CDR3 spans 14 residues. Germline CDR1 reads SNHLY; CDR2 reads FYNNEI. This CDR3 is CASVTQGFGETQYF. Here the CDR3 DNA reads TGTGCCAGCGTTACACAGGGTTTTGGAGAGACCCAGTACTTC. Full variable domain (outside the CDR3, taken from reference TRBV2 and TRBJ2-5): EPEVTQTPSHQVTQMGQEVILRCVPISNHLYFYWYRQILGQKVEFLVSFYNNEISEKSEIFDDQFSVERPDGSNFTLKIRSTKLEDSAMYFCASVTQGFGETQYFGPGTRLLVL.

Only a few counts were recorded for this clonotype. This rearrangement joins TRBV25-1 to TRBJ1-2, with 7 bases matching TRBD1. The CDR3 runs to 14 residues. From germline, CDR1 is MGHDK and CDR2 SYGVNS. J gave up 3 bases and V 2 bases, and 3 bases lay outside the gene matches. The CDR3 DNA follows: TGTGCCAGCAGTGAAGGACAGGACTACTATGGCTACACCTTC. Translated: CASSEGQDYYGYTF.

This clonotype was recorded a few times. This rearrangement joins TRBV19 to TRBJ2-1; 7 bases are shared with TRBD2. The CDR3 is 18 amino acids. V dropped 3 bases and J dropped 1; count of bases not matched to a gene: 12. Germline CDR1 is LNHDA and CDR2 is SQIVND (reference sequence). The CDR3 protein is CASSIPARGGGSYNEQFF. The CDR3 DNA follows: TGTGCCAGTAGTATCCCGGCACGCGGCGGGGGATCCTACAATGAGCAGTTCTTC.

This clonotype came up a few times. The chain combines TRBV10-3 with TRBJ2-7; 10 nucleotides agree with TRBD1. The J segment lost 3 bases and the V segment lost 2 bases, leaving 10 bases of the junction unmatched. This CDR3 has 17 amino acids. Germline assignment: CDR1 ENHRY and CDR2 SYGVKD. The CDR3 bases are TGTGCCATCAGTGAGGCCCTAGGACAGGGGGACAACTACGAGCAGTACTTC. This translates into CAISEALGQGDNYEQYF.

The rearrangement uses TRBV6-1 and TRBJ2-5; TRBD1 matches 8 bases. The CDR3 runs 14 residues. Trimming at V came to 6 bases and at J to 2 bases, leaving 5 bases not matched to a gene. Germline CDR1 is MNHNS and CDR2 is SASEGT. CDR3 sequence: CASSRGPQQETQYF. CDR3 DNA sequence: TGTGCCAGCAGCAGGGGGCCTCAACAAGAGACCCAGTACTTC.

The V and J genes are TRBV7-3 and TRBJ2-5; D uncertain. The V end lost 2 bases, the J end lost 13 bases, and 8 bases lay between the germline ends. Germline CDR1 and CDR2: SGHTA and FQGTGA. The length of the CDR3 is 10 residues. The chain's CDR3 is CASSLETWYF. The DNA for the CDR3 is TGTGCCAGCAGCTTAGAAACTTGGTACTTC.

Worth noting for this clonotype: Likely a read error: the CDR3 ends without its conserved phenylalanine or tryptophan. This chain links TRBV29-1 with TRBJ2-7, with 13 bases that match TRBD2. Germline V CDR1 and CDR2: SQVTM, ANQGSEA. The CDR3 is 17 amino acids. DNA of the CDR3: TGCAGCGTGGCCGGGACTAGCGGGATTTCCTTCTCCTACGGGCAGTACTCC. As protein: CSVAGTSGISFSYGQYS.